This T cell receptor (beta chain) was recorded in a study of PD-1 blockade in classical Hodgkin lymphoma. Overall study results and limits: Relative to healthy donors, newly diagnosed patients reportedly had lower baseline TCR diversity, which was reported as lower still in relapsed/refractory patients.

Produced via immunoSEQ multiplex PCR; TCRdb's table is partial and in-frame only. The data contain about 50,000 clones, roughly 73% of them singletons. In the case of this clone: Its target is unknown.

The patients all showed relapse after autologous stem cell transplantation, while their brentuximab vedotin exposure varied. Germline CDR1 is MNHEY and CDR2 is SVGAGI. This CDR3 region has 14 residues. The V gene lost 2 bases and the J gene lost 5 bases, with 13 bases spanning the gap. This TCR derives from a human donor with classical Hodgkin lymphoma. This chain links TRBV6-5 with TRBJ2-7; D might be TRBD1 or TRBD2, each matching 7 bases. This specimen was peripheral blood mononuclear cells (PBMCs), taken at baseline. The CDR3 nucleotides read TGTGCCAGCAGTTACACACAGGGGAGGGACGAGCAGTACTTC. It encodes CASSYTQGRDEQYF.